Many counts were recorded for the clone carrying this T cell receptor beta chain. As yet, its antigen is unknown. The CDR3 is 17 amino acids. The trim removed 4 bases at V and 5 bases at J, leaving 12 bases unmatched. The germline gives CDR1 MNHEY, CDR2 SMNVEV (reference sequence). Investigators prepared the TCR beta libraries by applying iRepertoire HTBI primers and Arm-PCR of CDR3 regions. TCRdb used MiXCR to reprocess the multiplex PCR reads, holding one entry per CDR3 protein. Of roughly 420,000 distinct CDR3 sequences detected, around a sixth appear once; the ten largest clones hold approximately 21%. This specimen comes from a study of regulatory T cells in long-lasting Graves disease. Study-wide findings and caveats: Persistent disease preferred TRBV28, TRBJ1-2 and TRBJ2-5.

Time point here: newly diagnosed GD, antithyroid drugs for less than 3 months. RNA extracted from PBMCs served as the sequencing template. The receptor was derived from a female donor with Graves disease. The sequencing here drew on peripheral blood mononuclear cells (PBMCs), taken at new diagnosis, from a patient treated with antithyroid drugs. The chain has TRBV27 and TRBJ1-2; 11 bases are a match to TRBD1. The CDR3 DNA sequence: TGTGCCAGCAGTTCGACCCACGGACAGGGGGCGCGGTATGGCTACACCTTC. Protein sequence: CASSSTHGQGARYGYTF.